The rows below give T cell receptor beta chains drawn from one sample of a study of blood T cell repertoires in COVID-19. TCRdb keeps only in-frame clones here, not all; method: immunoSEQ multiplex PCR. Here the sample spans 250,000 to 350,000 clones, 70% to 90% being singletons. The sequenced sample was peripheral blood. These receptors were obtained from a young man who had recovered from COVID-19. The CDR3 runs from the conserved cysteine through the conserved F or W. The D gene is left open where the match is weak. Clone size is given for some rows only: seen once, a few or many times, or a class if the clone is expanded.

v_gene: TRBV6-1
abundance: .
d_gene: TRBD1
len: 15
j_gene: TRBJ2-1
CDR3nt: TGTGCCAGCAGTGAAGCGAGGGGGCGCTTCGATGAGCAGTTCTTC
CDR3aa: CASSEARGRFDEQFF

v_gene: TRBV5-6
abundance: .
d_gene: .
len: 14
j_gene: TRBJ1-2
CDR3nt: TGTGCCAGCAGCTTGGACCAGGTGTACTATGGCTACACCTTC
CDR3aa: CASSLDQVYYGYTF

v_gene: TRBV6-5
abundance: once
d_gene: .
len: 16
j_gene: TRBJ1-1
CDR3nt: TGTGCCAGCAGTTACGCGGGACTCCTAAGGAACACTGAAGCTTTCTTT
CDR3aa: CASSYAGLLRNTEAFF

v_gene: TRBV15
abundance: .
d_gene: .
len: 16
j_gene: TRBJ1-1
CDR3nt: TGTGCCACCACCACCACCCGGGCAGGGCGAAACACTGAAGCTTTCTTT
CDR3aa: CATTTTRAGRNTEAFF

v_gene: TRBV9
abundance: .
d_gene: .
len: 13
j_gene: TRBJ1-1
CDR3nt: TGTGCCAGCAGCGTAGGAGGGAGCACTGAAGCTTTCTTT
CDR3aa: CASSVGGSTEAFF

v_gene: TRBV9
abundance: .
d_gene: .
len: 16
j_gene: TRBJ2-7
CDR3nt: TGTGCCAGCAGCGTAGCTTCAGGGGCGCTACCCTACGAGCAGTACTTC
CDR3aa: CASSVASGALPYEQYF

v_gene: TRBV4-1
abundance: .
d_gene: .
len: 16
j_gene: TRBJ2-1
CDR3nt: TGCGCCAGCAGCCAAGATAGGGGCCAGGGGGGCAATGAGCAGTTCTTC
CDR3aa: CASSQDRGQGGNEQFF

v_gene: TRBV27
abundance: .
d_gene: .
len: 17
j_gene: TRBJ1-5
CDR3nt: TGTGCCAGCAGTTTATTCGGGGGGGCGGTTGGCAATCAGCCCCAGCATTTT
CDR3aa: CASSLFGGAVGNQPQHF

v_gene: TRBV10-3
abundance: .
d_gene: TRBD1
len: 13
j_gene: TRBJ1-2
CDR3nt: TGTGCCATCAGTGCAGGGGGAAACTATGGCTACACCTTC
CDR3aa: CAISAGGNYGYTF

v_gene: TRBV5-6
abundance: .
d_gene: .
len: 13
j_gene: TRBJ2-3
CDR3nt: TGTGCCAGCAGCTTGCCAGGACTCCGGCCGCAGTATTTT
CDR3aa: CASSLPGLRPQYF

v_gene: TRBV6-5
abundance: .
d_gene: .
len: 13
j_gene: TRBJ2-7
CDR3nt: TGTGCCAGCAGCCCGGGAGTGGGCTACGAGCAGTACTTC
CDR3aa: CASSPGVGYEQYF

v_gene: TRBV19
abundance: .
d_gene: .
len: 12
j_gene: TRBJ1-5
CDR3nt: TGTGCCAGCAGTGAGTCCGCCGGGGCCCAGCATTTT
CDR3aa: CASSESAGAQHF

v_gene: TRBV27
abundance: few
d_gene: TRBD1
len: 15
j_gene: TRBJ1-1
CDR3nt: TGTGCCAGCAGTTCCCCCGGGACAGGGAAGACTGAAGCTTTCTTT
CDR3aa: CASSSPGTGKTEAFF